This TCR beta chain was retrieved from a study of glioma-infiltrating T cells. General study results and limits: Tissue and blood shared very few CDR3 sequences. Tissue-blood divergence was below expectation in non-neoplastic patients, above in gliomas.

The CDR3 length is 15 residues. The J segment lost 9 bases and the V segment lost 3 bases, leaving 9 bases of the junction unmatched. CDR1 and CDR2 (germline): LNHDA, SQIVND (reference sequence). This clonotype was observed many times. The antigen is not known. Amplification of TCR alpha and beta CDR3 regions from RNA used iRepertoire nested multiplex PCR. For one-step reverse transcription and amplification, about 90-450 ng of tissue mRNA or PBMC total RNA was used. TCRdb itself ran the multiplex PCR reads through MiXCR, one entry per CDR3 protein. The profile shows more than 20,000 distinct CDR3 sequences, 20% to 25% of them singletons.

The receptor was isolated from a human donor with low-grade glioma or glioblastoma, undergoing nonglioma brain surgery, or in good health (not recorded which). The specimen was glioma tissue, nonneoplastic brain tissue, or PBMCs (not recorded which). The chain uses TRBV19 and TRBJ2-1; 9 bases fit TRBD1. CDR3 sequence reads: CASSIRDRVGSEQFF. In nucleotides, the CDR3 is TGTGCCAGTAGTATCCGGGACAGGGTTGGTTCTGAGCAGTTCTTC.